The sequence of this T cell receptor beta chain was determined in a study of read filtering for tumor transcriptome and immune sequencing. The overall study: Among patients, around 18 were male and approximately 15 female, aged roughly 47 to 90 (mean roughly 63). Study-wide results and caveats: Compared with RNA-seq, IR-seq gave much higher clonotype depth and reliability.

At the time of active disease, bone marrow was collected from every patient. This clonotype came up many times. The antigen remains unidentified. From roughly 400 ng of RNA, a library with molecular barcoded alpha/delta and beta/gamma adaptors was made. TCRdb re-analysed the reads in MiXCR, keeping a single row per CDR3 protein. The repertoire holds tens of thousands of distinct CDR3 sequences, with roughly an eighth as singletons. Germline V gene lookup returns CDR1 SNHLY and CDR2 FYNNEI. V shed 4 bases, J shed 3 bases, and the junction held 11 bases outside the gene matches. The length of the CDR3 is 17 residues.

The sequencing input was a population of CD138-negative cells sorted from bone marrow. This clonotype was sampled from a donor over 35 with multiple myeloma. The rearrangement links TRBV2 to TRBJ2-5; 10 nucleotides line up with TRBD2. The CDR3 sequence is CASSGGTSATDEETQYF. Here the CDR3 DNA reads TGTGCCAGCAGTGGTGGGACTAGCGCGACGGACGAAGAGACCCAGTACTTC.